The source of this TCR beta chain is a study of CD8 T cells in ankylosing spondylitis. General study results and limits: A TCR beta motif of 7 or 8 highly homologous variants appeared characteristic of ankylosing spondylitis blood.

Details on this clonotype: Its antigen is not identified.

Quantitative barcoded 5'-RACE was used to prepare TCR beta libraries. TCRdb analysed the 5' RACE reads with MiXCR anew, one entry per CDR3 protein. The sample lists a few hundred thousand distinct CDR3 sequences, around 16% occurring once. The sequenced sample consisted of blood, either unsorted or a sorted T cell fraction (not recorded which). This clonotype was sampled from a male donor with ankylosing spondylitis.

In nucleotides, the CDR3 is TGTGCCAGCAGTGAAGCGCTTCAGGGGACAGGGGAGGACGAGCAGTACTTC. This codes for CASSEALQGTGEDEQYF. The chain joins TRBV2 to TRBJ2-7; 10 bases map to TRBD1. The CDR3 is 17 amino acids. The germline V gene has CDR1 SNHLY and CDR2 FYNNEI. Trimming at V came to 0 bases and at J to 5 bases, leaving 10 bases not matched to a gene.